Detailed here is one T cell receptor (beta chain). This record comes from a study of technical replicates of blood from several donors. Here immunoSEQ multiplex PCR was the method, and the copy in TCRdb shows in-frame clones only, minus some. This table has about 74,000 clones, over 90% appearing once. The J segment lost 4 bases and the V segment lost 5 bases, leaving 6 bases of the junction unmatched. Germline lookup yields CDR1 SEHNR and CDR2 FQNEAQ (reference sequence). The CDR3 runs to 15 residues. Material for sequencing was T cells isolated from PBMCs. The chain has TRBV7-9 and TRBJ2-1, with 9 bases lining up with TRBD1. This TCR was recovered from a human donor in good health. CDR3 protein: CASSATGGVYNEQFF. CDR3 nucleotide sequence: TGTGCCAGCAGCGCGACAGGGGGAGTATACAATGAGCAGTTCTTC.